This T cell receptor (beta chain) was sequenced during a study of shared clonotypes between healthy human individuals. Study in general: Donors consisted of a couple of women and a few men between 18 and 49. Study-wide points: Sequencing depth was predicted to influence how clonotypes are shared among donors.

Deep was the level used in running the assay. Each subset's genomic DNA was shared equally among a number of immunoSEQ plates. Profiled with immunoSEQ multiplex PCR; TCRdb holds only in-frame clones, not every one. Found here are some 690,000 clones, about nine tenths of them singletons; the top ten hold approximately 35%. This CDR3 is 15 amino acids long. V shed 3 bases, J shed 5 bases, and the junction held 6 bases outside the gene matches. From germline, CDR1 is SGDLS and CDR2 YYNGEE. Of note for this clone: The antigen remains undetermined.

This chain joins TRBV9 and TRBJ2-3; 10 bases are a match to TRBD2. The sequence derives from a man aged 18 to 29 in good health. Some clones in this sample may be carry-over from other donors' samples. The sequenced material came from memory CD8+ T cells from PBMCs. Subset in this sample: CD45RO+ cells pooled with CCR7-negative TemRA cells. The CDR3 spells CASSGTSGILDTQYF. Here the CDR3 DNA reads TGTGCCAGCAGCGGAACTAGCGGGATCCTAGATACGCAGTATTTT.